This T cell receptor beta chain was captured in a study of metastatic and nonmetastatic thyroid tumors. Note on this clone: Sequence at one end of the junction differs from germline and may be a read error. The sample contains more than one DNA sequence encoding this CDR3.

With MiXCR, TCRdb called clones anew from the PCR reads. Here the sample spans about 20,000 clones, 34% being singletons. Each patient went into thyroid surgery without having received any treatment. CDR3 size: 14 residues. Germline V CDR1 and CDR2: MGHRA, YSYEKL. This chain uses TRBV4-1 with TRBJ2-1, with 7 bases lining up with TRBD2. The sequenced sample was tumor tissue. The TCR sequence derives from a male donor with papillary thyroid cancer or a benign thyroid nodule (not recorded which). Some clones in this sample may be carry-over from other donors' samples. The CDR3 DNA follows: TGCGCAAGCAGCCAAGGGACTACATACAATGAGCAGTTCTTC. It is translated as CASSQGTTYNEQFF.